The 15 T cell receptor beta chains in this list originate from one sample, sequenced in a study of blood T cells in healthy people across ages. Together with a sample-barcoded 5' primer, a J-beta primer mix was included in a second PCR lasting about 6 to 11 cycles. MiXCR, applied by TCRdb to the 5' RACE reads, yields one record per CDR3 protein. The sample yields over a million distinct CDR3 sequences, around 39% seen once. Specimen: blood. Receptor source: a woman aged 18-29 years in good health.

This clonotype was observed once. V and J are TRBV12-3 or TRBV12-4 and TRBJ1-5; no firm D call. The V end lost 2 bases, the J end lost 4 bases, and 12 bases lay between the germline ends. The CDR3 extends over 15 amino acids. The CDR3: CASSLSGSGNQPQHF. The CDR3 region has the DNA TGTGCCAGCAGTTTATCGGGGTCAGGTAATCAGCCCCAGCATTTT.

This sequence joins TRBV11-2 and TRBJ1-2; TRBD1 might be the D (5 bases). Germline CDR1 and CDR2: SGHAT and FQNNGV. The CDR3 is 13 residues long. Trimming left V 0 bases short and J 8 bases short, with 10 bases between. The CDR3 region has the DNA TGTGCCAGCAGCTTAGAGGGCAGGGTAGGCTACACCTTC. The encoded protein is CASSLEGRVGYTF.

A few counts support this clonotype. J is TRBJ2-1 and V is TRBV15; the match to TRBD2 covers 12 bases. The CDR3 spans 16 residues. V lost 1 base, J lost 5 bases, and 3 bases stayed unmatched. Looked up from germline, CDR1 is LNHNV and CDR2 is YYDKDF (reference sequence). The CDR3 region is CATSRVTSGGHNEQFF. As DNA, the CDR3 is TGTGCCACCAGCAGAGTGACTAGCGGGGGCCACAATGAGCAGTTCTTC.

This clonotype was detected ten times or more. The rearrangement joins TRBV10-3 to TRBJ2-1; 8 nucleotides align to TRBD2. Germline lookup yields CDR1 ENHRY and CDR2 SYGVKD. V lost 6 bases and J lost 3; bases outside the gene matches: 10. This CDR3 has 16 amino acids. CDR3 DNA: TGTGCCATCAGGGAAGTAGCGGGAACCCTCTACAATGAGCAGTTCTTC. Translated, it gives CAIREVAGTLYNEQFF.

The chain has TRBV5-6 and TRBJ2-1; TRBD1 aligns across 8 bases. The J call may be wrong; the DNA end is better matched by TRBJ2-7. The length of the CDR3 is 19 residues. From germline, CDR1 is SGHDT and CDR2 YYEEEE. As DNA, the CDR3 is TGTGCCAGCAGCTTGGCCTCGGGGACAGGTTATAGCTCCTACAATGAGCAGTACTTC. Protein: CASSLASGTGYSSYNEQYF.

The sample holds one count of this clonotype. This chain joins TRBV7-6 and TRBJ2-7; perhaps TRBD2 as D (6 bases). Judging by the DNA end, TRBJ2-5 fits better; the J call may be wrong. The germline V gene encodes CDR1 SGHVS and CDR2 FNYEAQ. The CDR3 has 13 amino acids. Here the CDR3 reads CASSASRGETQYF. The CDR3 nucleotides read TGTGCCAGCAGCGCTAGTCGGGGGGAGACCCAGTACTTC.

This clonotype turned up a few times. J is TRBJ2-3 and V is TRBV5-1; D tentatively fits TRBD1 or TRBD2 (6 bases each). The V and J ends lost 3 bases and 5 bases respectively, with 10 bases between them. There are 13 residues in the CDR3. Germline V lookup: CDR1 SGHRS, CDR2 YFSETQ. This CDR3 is CASSWGAEDTQYF. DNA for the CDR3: TGCGCCAGCAGCTGGGGGGCGGAAGATACGCAGTATTTT.

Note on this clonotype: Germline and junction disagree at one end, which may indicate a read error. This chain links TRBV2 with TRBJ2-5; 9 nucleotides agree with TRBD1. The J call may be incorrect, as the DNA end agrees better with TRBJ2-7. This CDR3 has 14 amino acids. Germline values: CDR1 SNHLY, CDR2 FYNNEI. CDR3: CASREGTGTGEQYF. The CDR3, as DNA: TGTGCCAGCAGGGAAGGGACAGGGACGGGCGAGCAGTACTTC.

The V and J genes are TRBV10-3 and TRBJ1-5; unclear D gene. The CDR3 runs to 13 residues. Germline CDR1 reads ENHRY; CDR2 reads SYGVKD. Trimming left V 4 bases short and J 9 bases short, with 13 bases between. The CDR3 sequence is CAISGGPKGPQHF. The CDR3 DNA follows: TGTGCCATCAGTGGGGGTCCCAAGGGGCCCCAGCATTTT.

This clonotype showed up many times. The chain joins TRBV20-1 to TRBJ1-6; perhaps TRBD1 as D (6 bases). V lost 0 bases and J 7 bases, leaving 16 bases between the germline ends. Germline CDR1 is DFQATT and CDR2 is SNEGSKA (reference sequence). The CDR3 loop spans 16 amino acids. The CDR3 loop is CSARDGGVVRNSPLHF. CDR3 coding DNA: TGCAGTGCTAGAGATGGGGGCGTGGTTAGGAATTCACCCCTCCACTTT.

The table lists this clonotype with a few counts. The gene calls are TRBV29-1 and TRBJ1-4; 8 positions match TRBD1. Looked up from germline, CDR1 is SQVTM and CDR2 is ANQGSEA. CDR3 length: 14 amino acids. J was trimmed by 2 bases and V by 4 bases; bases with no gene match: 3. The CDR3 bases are TGCAGCGTTGGCCAGGGGGCTACTAATGAAAAACTGTTTTTT. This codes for CSVGQGATNEKLFF.

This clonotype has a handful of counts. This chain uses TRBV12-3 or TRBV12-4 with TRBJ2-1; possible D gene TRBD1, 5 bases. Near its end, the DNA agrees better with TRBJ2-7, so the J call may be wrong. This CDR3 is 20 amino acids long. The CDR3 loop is CASRWGSRVDPPSSYNEQYF. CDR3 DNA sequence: TGTGCCAGCAGATGGGGCTCCCGGGTTGATCCCCCGAGCTCCTACAATGAGCAGTACTTC.

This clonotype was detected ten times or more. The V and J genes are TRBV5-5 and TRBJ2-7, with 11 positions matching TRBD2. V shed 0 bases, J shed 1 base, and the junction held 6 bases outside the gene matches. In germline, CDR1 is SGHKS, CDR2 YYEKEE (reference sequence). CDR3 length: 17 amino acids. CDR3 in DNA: TGTGCCAGCAGCTTGGATCCACTAGCGGGGGCTTCCTACGAGCAGTACTTC. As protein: CASSLDPLAGASYEQYF.

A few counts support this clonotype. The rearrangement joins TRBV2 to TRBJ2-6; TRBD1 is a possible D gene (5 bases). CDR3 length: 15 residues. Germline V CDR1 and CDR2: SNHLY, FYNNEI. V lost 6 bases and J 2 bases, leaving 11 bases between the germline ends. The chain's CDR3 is CASRPQGAGANVLTF. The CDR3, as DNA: TGTGCCAGCAGACCTCAGGGTGCTGGGGCCAACGTCCTGACTTTC.

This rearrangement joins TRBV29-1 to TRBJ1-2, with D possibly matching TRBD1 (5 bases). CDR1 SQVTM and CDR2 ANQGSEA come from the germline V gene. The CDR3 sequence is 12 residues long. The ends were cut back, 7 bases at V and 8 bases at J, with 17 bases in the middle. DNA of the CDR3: TGCAGCGCGGGACCTATTACCGACGGCTACACCTTC. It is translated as CSAGPITDGYTF.